This entry is about one TCR beta chain. This sample is drawn from a study of blood T cell repertoires in COVID-19. Study in general: The United States, Italy and Spain were the sources of the acute and convalescent COVID-19 samples. Sources were T cells, B-cell-depleted T cells, or PBMCs; the material itself was cDNA or gDNA.

This CDR3 contains 14 residues. V lost 5 bases to trimming and J lost 2 bases, with 12 bases between them. Germline CDR1 reads SGHTA; CDR2 reads FQGNSA. Methods used by the authors: Reference gene primers were amplified, and this amplification served to estimate nucleated cell counts. Using immunoSEQ multiplex PCR, the repertoire was profiled, and TCRdb retains in-frame clones only, with some absent. The V and J calls and the clone size are those of that table, but D and trimming were determined from the DNA. The sample includes roughly 670,000 clones, approximately 90% seen only once; the top ten take over 0.2%.

Material: peripheral blood. This TCR derives from a woman in her late teens or twenties with acute or convalescent COVID-19. The J gene is TRBJ1-2, the V gene TRBV7-2; D might be TRBD1 (5 bases). The CDR3 coding sequence is TGTGCCAGCAGCCCGGACACCAAGAACTATGGCTACACCTTC. This encodes CASSPDTKNYGYTF.